This T cell receptor (beta chain) was found in a study of STAT5B mutations in CD4+ large granular lymphocyte leukemia. Study-wide results and limits: TRBV06-family usage was enriched in top patient clones (8/27) versus controls (2/35).

About this clone itself: Its antigen is not known.

The germline gives CDR1 SGHVS, CDR2 FNYEAQ. The CDR3 loop spans 13 amino acids. The V end was cut by 3 bases, the J end by 7 bases, with 10 bases between. Here immunoSEQ multiplex PCR was the method, and the copy in TCRdb shows in-frame clones only, minus some. The sample has more than 20,000 clones, 65% to 80% seen once. Sequencing used CD4+ T cells from blood buffy coats. The chain uses TRBV7-6 and TRBJ1-5, with D unresolved. The sequence derives from a human donor in good health. The CDR3 here is CASSLSAQQPQHF. The CDR3 DNA is TGTGCCAGCAGCTTGTCTGCCCAACAGCCCCAGCATTTT.